This is a list of T cell receptor beta chains from one sample in a study of CXCR3-negative and CXCR3-positive naive CD8 T cells. Following a re-call of the 5' RACE reads, TCRdb has one entry per CDR3 protein and lacks DNA. Its listing shows 150,000 to 180,000 distinct CDR3 sequences. Source material: naive CXCR3+ CD8+ T cells from blood. Every receptor here comes from a human donor in good health. Some clones in this sample may be carry-over from other donors' samples. Each CDR3 is given with its conserved first and last residue. Fields, in order: CDR3 protein, CDR3 length, J gene, V gene.

cdr3_aa: CASSLVLGEAPRSSYEQYF
cdr3_length: 19
j_call: TRBJ2-7
v_call: TRBV28

cdr3_aa: CASSFCDRAGNTIYF
cdr3_length: 15
j_call: TRBJ1-3
v_call: TRBV7-3

cdr3_aa: CASSASGTPTYEQYF
cdr3_length: 15
j_call: TRBJ2-7
v_call: TRBV9

cdr3_aa: CASSWPLAGAYQETQYF
cdr3_length: 17
j_call: TRBJ2-5
v_call: TRBV11-3

cdr3_aa: CASSQAGTGPYEQYF
cdr3_length: 15
j_call: TRBJ2-7
v_call: TRBV4-1

cdr3_aa: CASSLAASGNYEQYF
cdr3_length: 15
j_call: TRBJ2-7
v_call: TRBV5-6

cdr3_aa: CASSLHQGEQYF
cdr3_length: 12
j_call: TRBJ2-7
v_call: TRBV5-6

cdr3_aa: CASSLPESSYEQYF
cdr3_length: 14
j_call: TRBJ2-7
v_call: TRBV5-1

cdr3_aa: CASSFEQGGGQYTGELFF
cdr3_length: 18
j_call: TRBJ2-2
v_call: TRBV7-6

cdr3_aa: CASSYGRRDGDEQFF
cdr3_length: 15
j_call: TRBJ2-1
v_call: TRBV6-5

cdr3_aa: CASSYSPGRGKETQYF
cdr3_length: 16
j_call: TRBJ2-5
v_call: TRBV7-9

cdr3_aa: CASSLDYRPAGGYNEQFF
cdr3_length: 18
j_call: TRBJ2-1
v_call: TRBV11-2

cdr3_aa: CSVRAGGPSEQYF
cdr3_length: 13
j_call: TRBJ2-7
v_call: TRBV29-1

cdr3_aa: CASSPSASSYNEQFF
cdr3_length: 15
j_call: TRBJ2-1
v_call: TRBV7-3

cdr3_aa: CASSYNRETQYF
cdr3_length: 12
j_call: TRBJ2-5
v_call: TRBV7-3

cdr3_aa: CSARAEVPALANYGYTF
cdr3_length: 17
j_call: TRBJ1-2
v_call: TRBV20-1

cdr3_aa: CSVALSGYEQYF
cdr3_length: 12
j_call: TRBJ2-7
v_call: TRBV29-1

cdr3_aa: CASSRGLSDTQYF
cdr3_length: 13
j_call: TRBJ2-3
v_call: TRBV28

cdr3_aa: CASSESGGALDTQYF
cdr3_length: 15
j_call: TRBJ2-3
v_call: TRBV7-3

cdr3_aa: CASSAGQGSSYEQYF
cdr3_length: 15
j_call: TRBJ2-7
v_call: TRBV7-9

cdr3_aa: CASMSQGIIYNEQFF
cdr3_length: 15
j_call: TRBJ2-1
v_call: TRBV12-3/TRBV12-4

cdr3_aa: CASSPPWGGDSQETQYF
cdr3_length: 17
j_call: TRBJ2-5
v_call: TRBV12-3/TRBV12-4

cdr3_aa: CASRPSGSSGANVLTF
cdr3_length: 16
j_call: TRBJ2-6
v_call: TRBV5-1

cdr3_aa: CASRSPYNEQFF
cdr3_length: 12
j_call: TRBJ2-1
v_call: TRBV6-2/TRBV6-3

cdr3_aa: CASSFAGGETQYF
cdr3_length: 13
j_call: TRBJ2-5
v_call: TRBV12-3/TRBV12-4

cdr3_aa: CASSSSRLAANTGELFF
cdr3_length: 17
j_call: TRBJ2-2
v_call: TRBV28